This T cell receptor (beta chain) was recorded in a study of blood T cell repertoires in COVID-19. V shed 4 bases and J 4 bases; nucleotides not matched to a gene: 9. The CDR3 totals 15 residues. The germline gives CDR1 PRHDT, CDR2 FYEKMQ (reference sequence). Clones were sequenced by immunoSEQ multiplex PCR, and TCRdb holds only the in-frame ones, with some missing. The data contain around 430,000 clones, approximately 88% of them singletons. This chain links TRBV13 with TRBJ1-1; 7 nucleotides match TRBD1. The specimen was peripheral blood. This receptor was obtained from a woman aged 45 to 65 with COVID-19, enrolled during active disease. This CDR3 is CASSSYDRDSTEAFF. The CDR3 DNA sequence: TGTGCCAGCAGCTCTTACGACAGGGACAGCACTGAAGCTTTCTTT. The whole variable domain, filled in from reference TRBV13 and TRBJ1-1, reads AAGVIQSPRHLIKEKRETATLKCYPIPRHDTVYWYQQGPGQDPQFLISFYEKMQSDKGSIPDRFSAQQFSDYHSELNMSSLELGDSALYFCASSSYDRDSTEAFFGQGTRLTVV.